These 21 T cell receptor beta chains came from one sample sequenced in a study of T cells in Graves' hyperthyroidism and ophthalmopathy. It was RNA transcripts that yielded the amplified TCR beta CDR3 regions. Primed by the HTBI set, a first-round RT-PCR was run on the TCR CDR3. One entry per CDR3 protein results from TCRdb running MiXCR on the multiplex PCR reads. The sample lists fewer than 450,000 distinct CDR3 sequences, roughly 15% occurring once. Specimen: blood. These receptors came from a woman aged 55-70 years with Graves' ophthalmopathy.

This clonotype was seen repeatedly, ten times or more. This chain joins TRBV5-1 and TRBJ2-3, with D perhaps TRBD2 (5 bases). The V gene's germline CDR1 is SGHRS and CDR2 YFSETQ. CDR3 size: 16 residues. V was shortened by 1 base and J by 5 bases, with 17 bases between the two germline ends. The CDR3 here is CASSLNRGGLGDTQYF. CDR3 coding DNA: TGCGCCAGCAGCTTGAACCGCGGCGGGTTAGGAGATACGCAGTATTTT.

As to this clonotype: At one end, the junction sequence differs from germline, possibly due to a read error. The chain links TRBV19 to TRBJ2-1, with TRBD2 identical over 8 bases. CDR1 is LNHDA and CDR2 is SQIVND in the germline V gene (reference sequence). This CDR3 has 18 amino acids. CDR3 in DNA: TGTGCCAGTAGTACCTCCGGGGGGGGAGCCTTCTCCGACAATGAGCAGTTCTTC. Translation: CASSTSGGGAFSDNEQFF.

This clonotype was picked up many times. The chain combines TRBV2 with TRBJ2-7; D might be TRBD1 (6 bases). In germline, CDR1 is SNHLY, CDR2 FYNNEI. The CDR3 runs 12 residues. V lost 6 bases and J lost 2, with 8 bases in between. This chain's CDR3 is CASSGQTYEQYF. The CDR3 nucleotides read TGTGCCAGCAGCGGACAGACCTACGAGCAGTACTTC.

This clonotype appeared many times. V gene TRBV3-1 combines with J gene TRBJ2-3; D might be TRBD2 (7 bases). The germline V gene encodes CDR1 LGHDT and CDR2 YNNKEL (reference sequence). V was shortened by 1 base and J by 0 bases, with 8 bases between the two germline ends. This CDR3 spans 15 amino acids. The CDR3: CASSQGGGSTDTQYF. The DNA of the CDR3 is TGTGCCAGCAGCCAAGGCGGGGGCAGCACAGATACGCAGTATTTT.

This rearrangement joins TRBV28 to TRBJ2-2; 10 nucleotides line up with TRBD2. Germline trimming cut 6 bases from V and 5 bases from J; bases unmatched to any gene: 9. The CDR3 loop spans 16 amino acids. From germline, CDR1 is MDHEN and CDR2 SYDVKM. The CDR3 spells CASRFPTSGSTGELFF. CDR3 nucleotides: TGTGCCAGCAGGTTTCCGACTAGCGGGTCGACCGGGGAGCTGTTTTTT.

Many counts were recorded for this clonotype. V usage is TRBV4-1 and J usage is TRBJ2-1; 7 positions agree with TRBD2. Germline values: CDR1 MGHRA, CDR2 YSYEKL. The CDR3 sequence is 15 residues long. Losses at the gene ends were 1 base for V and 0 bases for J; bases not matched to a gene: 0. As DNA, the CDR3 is TGCGCCAGCAGCCAAGCGGGGGGCTCCTACAATGAGCAGTTCTTC. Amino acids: CASSQAGGSYNEQFF.

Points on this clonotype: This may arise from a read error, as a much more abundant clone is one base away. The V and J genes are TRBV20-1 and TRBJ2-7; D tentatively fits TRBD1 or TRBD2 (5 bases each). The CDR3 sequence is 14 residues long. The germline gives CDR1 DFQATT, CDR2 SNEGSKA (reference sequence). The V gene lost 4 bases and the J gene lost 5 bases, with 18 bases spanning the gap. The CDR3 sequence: CSAKKIGAGDEQYF. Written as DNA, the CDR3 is TGCAGTGCTAAAAAAATCGGGGCCGGGGACGAGCAGTACTTC.

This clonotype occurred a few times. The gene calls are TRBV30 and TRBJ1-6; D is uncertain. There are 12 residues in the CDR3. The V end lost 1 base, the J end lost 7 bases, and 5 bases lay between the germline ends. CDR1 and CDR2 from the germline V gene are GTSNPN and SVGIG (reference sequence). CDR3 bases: TGTGCCTGGAGTGACGGAAATTCACCCCTCCACTTT. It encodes CAWSDGNSPLHF.

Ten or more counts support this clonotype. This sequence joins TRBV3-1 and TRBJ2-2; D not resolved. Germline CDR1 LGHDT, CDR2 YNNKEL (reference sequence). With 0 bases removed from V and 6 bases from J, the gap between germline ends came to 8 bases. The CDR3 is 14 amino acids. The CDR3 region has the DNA TGTGCCAGCAGCCAAGATGTAGGGCCCGGGGAGCTGTTTTTT. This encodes CASSQDVGPGELFF. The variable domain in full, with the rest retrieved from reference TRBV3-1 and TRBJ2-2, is DTAVSQTPKYLVTQMGNDKSIKCEQNLGHDTMYWYKQDSKKFLKIMFSYNNKELIINETVPNRFSPKSPDKAHLNLHINSLELGDSAVYFCASSQDVGPGELFFGEGSRLTVL.

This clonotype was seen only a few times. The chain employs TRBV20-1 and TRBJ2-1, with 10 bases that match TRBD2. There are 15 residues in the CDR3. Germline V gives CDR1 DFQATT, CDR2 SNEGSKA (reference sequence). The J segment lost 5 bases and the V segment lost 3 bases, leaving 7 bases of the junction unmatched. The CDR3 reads CSASQRLAGNNEQFF. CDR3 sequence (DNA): TGCAGTGCTAGCCAAAGACTAGCGGGTAACAATGAGCAGTTCTTC.

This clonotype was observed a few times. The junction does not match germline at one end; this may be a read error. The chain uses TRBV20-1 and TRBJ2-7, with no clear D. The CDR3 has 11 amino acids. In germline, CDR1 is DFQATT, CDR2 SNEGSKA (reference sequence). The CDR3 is CSASKVYEQCF. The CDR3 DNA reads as TGCAGTGCTAGTAAAGTTTACGAGCAGTGCTTC.

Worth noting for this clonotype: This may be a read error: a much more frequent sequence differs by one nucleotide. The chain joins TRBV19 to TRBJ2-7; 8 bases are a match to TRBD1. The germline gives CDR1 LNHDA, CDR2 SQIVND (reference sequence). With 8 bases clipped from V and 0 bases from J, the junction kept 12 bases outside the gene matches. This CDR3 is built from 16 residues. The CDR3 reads CASGTRTGTNSYEQYF. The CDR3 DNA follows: TGTGCCAGTGGTACGCGGACAGGGACAAACTCCTACGAGCAGTACTTC.

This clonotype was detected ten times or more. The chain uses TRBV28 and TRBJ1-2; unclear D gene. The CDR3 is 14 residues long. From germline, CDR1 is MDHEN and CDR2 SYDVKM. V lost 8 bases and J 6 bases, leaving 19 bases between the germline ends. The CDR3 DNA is TGTGCCAGCTCCCCCATGGTGACGGTACATGGCTACACCTTC. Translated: CASSPMVTVHGYTF.

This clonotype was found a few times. Here the CDR3 reads CASSATSGIPFKQFF. The CDR3 nucleotides are TGTGCCAGCAGCGCCACTAGCGGGATTCCCTTTAAGCAGTTCTTC. The chain employs TRBV7-8 and TRBJ2-1, with TRBD2 identical over 10 bases. The CDR3 totals 15 residues. Germline lookup yields CDR1 SGHVS and CDR2 FQNEAQ. With 5 bases clipped from V and 11 bases from J, the junction kept 12 bases outside the gene matches.

CDR3 in DNA: TGCGCCAGCAGTGAACACTTCCTAGGGGAGCTGTTTTTT. Its translation: CASSEHFLGELFF. The rearrangement uses TRBV10-1 and TRBJ2-2; D is ambiguous. Per germline, CDR1 WNHNN and CDR2 SYGVQD (reference sequence). Trimming took 3 bases from V and 8 from J, leaving 10 bases between them. The CDR3 covers 13 residues.

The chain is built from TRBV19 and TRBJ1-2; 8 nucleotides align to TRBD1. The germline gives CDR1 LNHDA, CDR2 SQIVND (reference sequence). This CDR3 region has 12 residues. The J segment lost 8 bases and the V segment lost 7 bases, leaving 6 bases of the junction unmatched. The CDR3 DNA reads TGTGCCAGTACGGACAGGGTGCACGGCTACACCTTC. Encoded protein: CASTDRVHGYTF.

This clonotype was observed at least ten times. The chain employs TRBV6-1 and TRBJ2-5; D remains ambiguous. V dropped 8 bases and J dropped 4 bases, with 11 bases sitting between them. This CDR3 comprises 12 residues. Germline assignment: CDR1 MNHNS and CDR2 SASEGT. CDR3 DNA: TGTGCCAGCGAGAAGAGTGGAGAGACCCAGTACTTC. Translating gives CASEKSGETQYF.

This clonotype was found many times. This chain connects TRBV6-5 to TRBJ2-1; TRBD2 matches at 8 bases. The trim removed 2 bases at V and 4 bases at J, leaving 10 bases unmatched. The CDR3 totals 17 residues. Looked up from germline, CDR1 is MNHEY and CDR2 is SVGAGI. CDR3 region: CASSYARGAGAYNEQFF. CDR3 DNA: TGTGCCAGCAGTTACGCCCGGGGAGCGGGAGCTTACAATGAGCAGTTCTTC.

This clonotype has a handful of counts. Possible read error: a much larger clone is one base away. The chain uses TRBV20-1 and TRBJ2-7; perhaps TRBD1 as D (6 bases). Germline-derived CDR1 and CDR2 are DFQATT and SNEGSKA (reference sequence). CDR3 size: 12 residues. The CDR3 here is CSARDQGYEQHF. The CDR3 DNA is TGCAGTGCTAGAGATCAGGGGTACGAGCAGCACTTC.

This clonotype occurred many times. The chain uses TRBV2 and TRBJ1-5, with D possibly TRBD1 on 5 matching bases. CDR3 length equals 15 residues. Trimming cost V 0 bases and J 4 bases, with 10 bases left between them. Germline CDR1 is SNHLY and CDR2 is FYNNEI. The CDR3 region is CASSEAPTDNQPQHF. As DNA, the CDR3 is TGTGCCAGCAGTGAAGCTCCGACAGATAATCAGCCCCAGCATTTT.

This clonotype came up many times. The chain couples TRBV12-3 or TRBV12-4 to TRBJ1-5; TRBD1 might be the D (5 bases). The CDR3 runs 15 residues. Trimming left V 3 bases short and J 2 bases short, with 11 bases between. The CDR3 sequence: CASSFEGAGNQPQHF. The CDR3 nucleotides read TGTGCCAGCAGTTTTGAAGGGGCAGGCAATCAGCCCCAGCATTTT.